Each of the 6 T cell receptor beta chains below was sequenced from the same sample in a study of CD8+ T cells in alopecia areata. RNA, once extracted, was reverse transcribed into cDNA for use as the sequencing template. Sequencing used immunoSEQ multiplex PCR; TCRdb keeps in-frame clones, though not all of them. The data contain 100,000 to 150,000 clones, approximately 47% of them seen just once; the ten biggest clones take up roughly 10%. The sample comprised NKG2D-low CD8+ T cells sorted from blood. These receptors all stem from a human donor with alopecia areata.

The chain is built from TRBV23-1 and TRBJ2-1; 12 bases agree with TRBD2. TRBV23-1 has ORF status, its function being uncertain. Losses at the gene ends were 0 bases for V and 6 bases for J; bases not matched to a gene: 3. This CDR3 has 16 amino acids. Here the CDR3 reads CASSQSASGRVNEQFF. Written as DNA, the CDR3 is TGCGCCAGCAGTCAATCCGCTAGCGGGAGGGTCAATGAGCAGTTCTTC.

CDR3 nucleotide sequence: TGTGCCAGCTCAGCTAGCGGATACACAGATACGCAGTATTTT. As protein: CASSASGYTDTQYF. The rearrangement uses TRBV2 and TRBJ2-3; the match to TRBD2 covers 7 bases. CDR1 SNHLY and CDR2 FYNNEI come from the germline V gene. There are 14 residues in the CDR3. V lost 8 bases and J lost 2; bases outside the gene matches: 7.

Only a few counts were recorded for this clone. This rearrangement joins TRBV5-1 to TRBJ2-7; the D is unclear. V lost 7 bases and J lost 9, with 8 bases in between. This CDR3 has 9 residues. Germline V gives CDR1 SGHRS, CDR2 YFSETQ. CDR3 nucleotides: TGCGCCAGCTACGACGCGCAGTACTTC. This translates into CASYDAQYF.

The chain has TRBV7-8 and TRBJ2-7; the D is unclear. The germline V gene has CDR1 SGHVS and CDR2 FQNEAQ. The CDR3 contains 13 residues. Trimming removed 5 bases from V and 6 bases from J, with 14 bases in between. The CDR3 DNA reads TGTGCCAGCAGCGATCTGCTAGAAGCCGAGCAGTACTTC. This translates into CASSDLLEAEQYF.

The chain employs TRBV9 and TRBJ1-1; 8 positions agree with TRBD1. Germline CDR1 reads SGDLS; CDR2 reads YYNGEE. V was pared by 2 bases and J by 5 bases, with 5 bases of the junction left unmatched. The CDR3 sequence is 14 residues long. The CDR3 is CASSVAGGWTEAFF. The CDR3 bases are TGTGCCAGCAGCGTTGCAGGGGGCTGGACTGAAGCTTTCTTT.

There are a few counts of this clone. The chain has TRBV28 and TRBJ2-3; the D is unclear. Germline-derived CDR1 and CDR2 are MDHEN and SYDVKM. The CDR3 extends over 14 amino acids. V was pared by 7 bases and J by 4 bases, with 15 bases between. The CDR3, as DNA: TGTGCCAGCATCGGCCACTTGGGGTCAGATACGCAGTATTTT. The encoded protein is CASIGHLGSDTQYF.